Listed below are T cell receptor beta chains from one sample, sequenced in a study of cytomegalovirus exposure and HLA in healthy donors. Method: immunoSEQ multiplex PCR; TCRdb's copy keeps in-frame clones and lacks some. Here the sample spans roughly 150,000 clones, 88% being singletons. The specimen sequenced was PBMCs. These receptors came from a young man in good health and CMV-seronegative. The CDR3 runs from the conserved cysteine through the conserved F or W. A D gene is named only where the DNA matches it firmly. Rows give clone size only sometimes, using once, few, many, or a class for an expanded clone.

j_gene: TRBJ1-3
abundance: -
d_gene: -
v_gene: TRBV7-9
CDR3nt: TGTGCCAGCAGCACGACACCGAACACCATATATTTT
CDR3aa: CASSTTPNTIYF

j_gene: TRBJ2-1
abundance: few
d_gene: TRBD2
v_gene: TRBV7-9
CDR3nt: TGTGCCAGCAGCCCTAGCGGGAGCTCCTACAATGAGCAGTTCTTC
CDR3aa: CASSPSGSSYNEQFF

j_gene: TRBJ2-3
abundance: -
d_gene: TRBD2
v_gene: TRBV6-5
CDR3nt: TGTGCCAGCAGTTACTCGAATAGCGGGAGAACAGATACGCAGTATTTT
CDR3aa: CASSYSNSGRTDTQYF

j_gene: TRBJ1-2
abundance: -
d_gene: -
v_gene: TRBV30
CDR3nt: TGTGCCTGGAGTGTCCATGAAACGATCGGCTATGGCTACACCTTC
CDR3aa: CAWSVHETIGYGYTF

j_gene: TRBJ2-3
abundance: -
d_gene: -
v_gene: TRBV2
CDR3nt: TGTGCCAGCATTGAACGGGGGATCACAGATACGCAGTATTTT
CDR3aa: CASIERGITDTQYF

j_gene: TRBJ2-2
abundance: -
d_gene: TRBD1
v_gene: TRBV29-1
CDR3nt: TGCAGCGCGTTAAAGACAGGGAAAGAAGCCGGGGAGCTGTTTTTT
CDR3aa: CSALKTGKEAGELFF

j_gene: TRBJ1-5
abundance: -
d_gene: -
v_gene: TRBV7-2
CDR3nt: TGTGCCAGCAGCTTAGGCACAGCGGGCAATCAGCCCCAGCATTTT
CDR3aa: CASSLGTAGNQPQHF

j_gene: TRBJ1-4
abundance: -
d_gene: -
v_gene: TRBV11-2
CDR3nt: TGTGCCAGCAGCTTAGGGGCAGGGTTGGGGACTAATGAAAAACTGTTTTTT
CDR3aa: CASSLGAGLGTNEKLFF

j_gene: TRBJ2-1
abundance: -
d_gene: -
v_gene: TRBV25-1
CDR3nt: TGTGCCAGCAGTGAACTGGAGGGAACCCTCTACAATGAGCAGTTCTTC
CDR3aa: CASSELEGTLYNEQFF

j_gene: TRBJ2-1
abundance: -
d_gene: TRBD1
v_gene: TRBV5-4
CDR3nt: TGTGCCAGCAGCTTAGATTTGCAGGGGGCGGTAAATGAGCAGTTCTTC
CDR3aa: CASSLDLQGAVNEQFF

j_gene: TRBJ1-3
abundance: -
d_gene: TRBD1
v_gene: TRBV5-1
CDR3nt: TGCGCCAGCAGCTATAACAGGGGGCTCTCTGGAAACACCATATATTTT
CDR3aa: CASSYNRGLSGNTIYF

j_gene: TRBJ2-7
abundance: few
d_gene: -
v_gene: TRBV2
CDR3nt: TGTGCCAGCAGCTCAGCCTACGAGCAGTACTTC
CDR3aa: CASSSAYEQYF

j_gene: TRBJ2-1
abundance: once
d_gene: TRBD2
v_gene: TRBV4-1
CDR3nt: TGCGCCAGCAGCCAAAAGTTGGGCGGGAGTATTTCCTACAATGAGCAGTTCTTC
CDR3aa: CASSQKLGGSISYNEQFF

j_gene: TRBJ1-5
abundance: -
d_gene: -
v_gene: TRBV28
CDR3nt: TGTGCCAGCTCAGTGGCCTTCCGGGTACCCGACAATCAGCCCCAGCATTTT
CDR3aa: CASSVAFRVPDNQPQHF

j_gene: TRBJ1-1
abundance: -
d_gene: -
v_gene: TRBV4-1
CDR3nt: TGCGCCAGCAGCCAATCCGCGGCCACTGAAGCTTTCTTT
CDR3aa: CASSQSAATEAFF

j_gene: TRBJ2-2
abundance: -
d_gene: -
v_gene: TRBV11-2
CDR3nt: TGTGCCAGCAGCTTAGATCCCCGGAACACCGGGGAGCTGTTTTTT
CDR3aa: CASSLDPRNTGELFF

j_gene: TRBJ1-1
abundance: -
d_gene: TRBD1
v_gene: TRBV18
CDR3nt: TGTGCCAGCTCACCAAAGGGGGCGGGCACTGAAGCTTTCTTT
CDR3aa: CASSPKGAGTEAFF

j_gene: TRBJ2-1
abundance: -
d_gene: TRBD2
v_gene: TRBV10-3
CDR3nt: TGTGCCATACGGACTAGCGGGAGATGGTTCGACAATGAGCAGTTCTTC
CDR3aa: CAIRTSGRWFDNEQFF

j_gene: TRBJ1-1
abundance: -
d_gene: TRBD1
v_gene: TRBV6-1
CDR3nt: TGTGCCACCGATTGGGGACAGTCGAACACTGAAGCTTTCTTT
CDR3aa: CATDWGQSNTEAFF

j_gene: TRBJ2-5
abundance: -
d_gene: TRBD2
v_gene: TRBV6-1
CDR3nt: TGTGCCAGCAGTGAAGGGGTCGGGGGGGCCTTAGAGACCCAGTACTTC
CDR3aa: CASSEGVGGALETQYF

j_gene: TRBJ1-5
abundance: few
d_gene: -
v_gene: TRBV19
CDR3nt: TGTGCCAGTAGATCGGGTAGCAATCAGCCCCAGCATTTT
CDR3aa: CASRSGSNQPQHF

j_gene: TRBJ1-1
abundance: -
d_gene: TRBD1
v_gene: TRBV18
CDR3nt: TGTGCCAGCTCTTCGGGACAGGCAGTGAACACTGAAGCTTTCTTT
CDR3aa: CASSSGQAVNTEAFF

j_gene: TRBJ1-4
abundance: -
d_gene: TRBD1
v_gene: TRBV5-4
CDR3nt: TGTGCCAGCAGCTTGAGCCTAGAACAGGGGCTCTTTTTT
CDR3aa: CASSLSLEQGLFF

j_gene: TRBJ2-2
abundance: few
d_gene: TRBD2
v_gene: TRBV5-1
CDR3nt: TGCGCCAGCAGCCAAATTTCCGTAGCGGGGACCGGGGAGCTGTTTTTT
CDR3aa: CASSQISVAGTGELFF

j_gene: TRBJ1-2
abundance: -
d_gene: TRBD1
v_gene: TRBV7-8
CDR3nt: TGTGCCAGCAGCTTAGGAGGGACAGGGGCTCAAGGCTACACCTTC
CDR3aa: CASSLGGTGAQGYTF

j_gene: TRBJ1-1
abundance: -
d_gene: TRBD1
v_gene: TRBV7-9
CDR3nt: TGTGCCAGCAGCTCCACAGGGGGCCACACTGAAGCTTTCTTT
CDR3aa: CASSSTGGHTEAFF

j_gene: TRBJ1-1
abundance: -
d_gene: -
v_gene: TRBV5-6
CDR3nt: TGTGCCAGCAGCTTTCTCAGCGGGAACACTGAAGCTTTCTTT
CDR3aa: CASSFLSGNTEAFF

j_gene: TRBJ2-3
abundance: once
d_gene: TRBD1
v_gene: TRBV4-3
CDR3nt: TGCGCCAGCAGCCAGGAGGGACAGGGGGCATTCGATACGCAGTATTTT
CDR3aa: CASSQEGQGAFDTQYF

j_gene: TRBJ2-7
abundance: -
d_gene: -
v_gene: TRBV11-2
CDR3nt: TGTGCCAGCAGCTTAGAGGGGAGCAGCCCGGTTTTCGAGCAGTACTTC
CDR3aa: CASSLEGSSPVFEQYF

j_gene: TRBJ1-1
abundance: -
d_gene: -
v_gene: TRBV28
CDR3nt: TGTGCCAGCAGTAGCGCCGGGACACTGAACACTGAAGCTTTCTTT
CDR3aa: CASSSAGTLNTEAFF

j_gene: TRBJ1-2
abundance: -
d_gene: TRBD1
v_gene: TRBV18
CDR3nt: TGTGCCAGCTCACCACGTCCCGGGACAGGGCCCAGTAGCGGCTACACCTTC
CDR3aa: CASSPRPGTGPSSGYTF

j_gene: TRBJ2-5
abundance: -
d_gene: TRBD1
v_gene: TRBV2
CDR3nt: TGTGCCAGCAGTGCGCCTACAAGACGGACAGGGAGGATAGAAGAGACCCAGTACTTC
CDR3aa: CASSAPTRRTGRIEETQYF

j_gene: TRBJ2-2
abundance: -
d_gene: TRBD1
v_gene: TRBV6-5
CDR3nt: TGTGCCAGCCGACAGGGGAACACCGGGGAGCTGTTTTTT
CDR3aa: CASRQGNTGELFF

j_gene: TRBJ1-1
abundance: once
d_gene: -
v_gene: TRBV10-3
CDR3nt: TGTGCCATCAGTGAATCGGGCAGGACACTGAACACTGAAGCTTTCTTT
CDR3aa: CAISESGRTLNTEAFF

j_gene: TRBJ1-6
abundance: -
d_gene: TRBD1
v_gene: TRBV19
CDR3nt: TGTGCCAGTAGCGGGACCGGGACAGATTATTCACCCCTCCACTTT
CDR3aa: CASSGTGTDYSPLHF

j_gene: TRBJ1-5
abundance: once
d_gene: -
v_gene: TRBV2
CDR3nt: TGTGCCAGCAGCCGCCAGGCGGGGGATCAGCCCCAGCATTTT
CDR3aa: CASSRQAGDQPQHF

j_gene: TRBJ1-2
abundance: -
d_gene: -
v_gene: TRBV11-2
CDR3nt: TGTGCCAGCAGCTTTTCCCGGGTAGGAACCTATGGCTACACCTTC
CDR3aa: CASSFSRVGTYGYTF

j_gene: TRBJ1-1
abundance: -
d_gene: TRBD1
v_gene: TRBV19
CDR3nt: TGTGCCAGTAGTATGTGGGACAGACCTGAAGCTTTCTTT
CDR3aa: CASSMWDRPEAFF

j_gene: TRBJ2-4
abundance: -
d_gene: TRBD1
v_gene: TRBV27
CDR3nt: TGTGCCAGCAGTTTGGGTCAGGGGGTAGGATTTCAGTACTTC
CDR3aa: CASSLGQGVGFQYF

j_gene: TRBJ2-7
abundance: -
d_gene: TRBD2
v_gene: TRBV13
CDR3nt: TGTGCCAGCAGCTATCGACTAGCCGCGTACGAGCAGTACTTC
CDR3aa: CASSYRLAAYEQYF

j_gene: TRBJ1-1
abundance: -
d_gene: -
v_gene: TRBV5-4
CDR3nt: TGTGCCAGCAGCTTGGTGACAGGGAACACTGAAGCTTTCTTT
CDR3aa: CASSLVTGNTEAFF

j_gene: TRBJ2-2
abundance: -
d_gene: -
v_gene: TRBV28
CDR3nt: TGTGCCAGCAGTAGGGGCGGGAACACCGGGGAGCTGTTTTTT
CDR3aa: CASSRGGNTGELFF

j_gene: TRBJ2-3
abundance: -
d_gene: TRBD1
v_gene: TRBV7-2
CDR3nt: TGTGCCAGCAGCTGGACAGGGCCTCCCACAGATACGCAGTATTTT
CDR3aa: CASSWTGPPTDTQYF

j_gene: TRBJ2-5
abundance: once
d_gene: TRBD1
v_gene: TRBV5-1
CDR3nt: TGCGCCAGCCGAATCGGACAGGTTCAAGAGACCCAGTACTTC
CDR3aa: CASRIGQVQETQYF

j_gene: TRBJ1-3
abundance: -
d_gene: -
v_gene: TRBV5-1
CDR3nt: TGCGCCAGCAGTTTGGACACCTCTGGAAACACCATATATTTT
CDR3aa: CASSLDTSGNTIYF

j_gene: TRBJ2-5
abundance: once
d_gene: TRBD2
v_gene: TRBV7-2
CDR3nt: TGTGCCAGCAGCTTAGACCTAGCGGGGGCCCAAGAGACCCAGTACTTC
CDR3aa: CASSLDLAGAQETQYF

j_gene: TRBJ1-5
abundance: -
d_gene: TRBD1
v_gene: TRBV2
CDR3nt: TGTGCCAGCAGTGAATTTAAGGGGGCAGGGCAGCCCCAGCATTTT
CDR3aa: CASSEFKGAGQPQHF

j_gene: TRBJ2-2
abundance: -
d_gene: TRBD1
v_gene: TRBV7-2
CDR3nt: TGTGCCAGCAGCCTAACAGGGGGCGCGAACACCGGGGAGCTGTTTTTT
CDR3aa: CASSLTGGANTGELFF

j_gene: TRBJ1-6
abundance: -
d_gene: -
v_gene: TRBV10-1
CDR3nt: TGCGCCAGCAGTGAGAATCTGAATTCACCCCTCCACTTT
CDR3aa: CASSENLNSPLHF

j_gene: TRBJ1-4
abundance: -
d_gene: TRBD1
v_gene: TRBV19
CDR3nt: TGTGCCAGTAGTCGGGACAGGGGGCGTGAAAAACTGTTTTTT
CDR3aa: CASSRDRGREKLFF

j_gene: TRBJ1-4
abundance: -
d_gene: -
v_gene: TRBV7-9
CDR3nt: TGTGCCAGCACCCCCGGGGGGAGTGAAAAACTGTTTTTT
CDR3aa: CASTPGGSEKLFF

j_gene: TRBJ1-1
abundance: -
d_gene: -
v_gene: TRBV7-2
CDR3nt: TGTGCCAGCTCCCGAACGGGTTCAGAAGCTTTCTTT
CDR3aa: CASSRTGSEAFF

j_gene: TRBJ1-2
abundance: -
d_gene: TRBD1
v_gene: TRBV6-5
CDR3nt: TGTGCCAGCAGACCCCCGACAGGGGCCTATGGCTACACCTTC
CDR3aa: CASRPPTGAYGYTF

j_gene: TRBJ2-7
abundance: once
d_gene: -
v_gene: TRBV7-8
CDR3nt: TGTGCCAGCAGCTTTGGGCAGGGGGAGGTGCAGTACTTC
CDR3aa: CASSFGQGEVQYF

j_gene: TRBJ1-5
abundance: -
d_gene: -
v_gene: TRBV6-1
CDR3nt: TGTGCCAGCAGATGGGGCAGCCAGGGCAATCAGCCCCAGCATTTT
CDR3aa: CASRWGSQGNQPQHF